Sequencing of this T cell receptor (beta chain) was carried out in a study of beta chain features in type 1 diabetes (dated 2018 in TCRdb). A note on the overall study: Patients and healthy donors did not differ in mean age, gender distribution, total cell number or subset yield. A total of around 110,000,000 sorted cells were examined across all samples, and a strong correlation was observed between cell number per subset and RNA yield. The study compared the TCRB repertoires of sorted circulating CD4+ T cell subsets in recently diagnosed type 1 diabetes patients with those in matched healthy donors. Regulatory and stem cell-like memory subsets were isolated from only 8 patients and roughly 8 healthy donors, whereas naive and central memory subsets came from all 28 donors. The study at large found these results: The naive, central memory and regulatory TCRB repertoires appeared to resemble one another more closely among patients than among healthy donors. Shorter templates might have been favored by PCR, but patient and control samples were amplified and corrected together, so both groups would have been affected equally by any skew. At VDJ recombination sites, type 1 diabetes patients had fewer insertions and more deleted nucleotides, which implies abnormalities in thymic rearrangement. Because cDNA was sequenced instead of genomic DNA, highly expressing activated cells could be over-represented, though the groups showed no difference in activation or CD3 levels. Only small numbers of individuals were included in the HLA sub-analyses, which left unresolved whether HLA type had any influence on TCRB rearrangement. In all four CD4+ subsets, TCRB CDR3 length was moderately but significantly shorter in type 1 diabetes patients.

Inclusive of the bounding cysteine and phenylalanine, the CDR3 is 18 residues long. Just CDR3 DNA is preserved here, 54 bases in frame from base 1. Unmatched junction bases come to 6, with V trimmed by 0 bases and J by 0 bases. As encoded in the germline V gene, CDR1 is SGHRS while CDR2 is YFSETQ. This clone turned up a few times. This clone's antigen is unknown. No base quality information exists; no much larger clone differs at one position. All of the isolated RNA was reverse transcribed with the High Capacity cDNA Reverse Transcription Kit, so expressed TCRB transcripts were sequenced. Naive, central memory and regulatory T cell samples underwent deep immunoSEQ sequencing, averaging roughly 3.4 million total reads per sample. After sorted cells were lysed in RLT buffer, RNA was extracted with DNase-treated RNeasy Micro or Mini kits, with the choice depending on cell number. To prevent cross-contamination, every cell subset was processed on its own, while patient and healthy donor samples were processed together. TCRB sequences were amplified from cDNA with the immunoSEQ multiplex PCR, producing 87-bp fragments spanning the CDR3 region. The amplicons were sequenced using the Illumina HiSeq platform. In the original analysis: Synthetic template baselines were used to correct PCR bias computationally, reads within Hamming distance 2 were collapsed, and singletons that could not be merged were discarded. Reads were aligned against IMGT so that V, D and J genes, CDR3 length and insertions or deletions at six rearrangement sites could be assigned. Within each subset, clonotype counts were normalized to sorted cell number, and only after that were true diversity and Gini coefficients computed with the tcR R package. The overlap coefficient, calculated on TCRB nucleotide sequences, was used to quantify repertoire sharing. Out-of-frame TCRB sequences from naive cells were analyzed as a proxy for the pre-selection repertoire. TCRdb stores this immuneACCESS table with in-frame sequences only. Part of the clones is absent; in the studies checked, under half of the shortfall reflects unresolved V genes, and no reason is known for the rest. That table supplies the V and J calls and clone size; D and trimming were determined from the DNA. The sample table records 600,000 to 750,000 clones; roughly 12% of these occur just once. The ten largest make up 0.09% to 0.15% of the sample.

Each donor gave one peripheral blood draw, roughly 110 mL on average, collected into heparinised tubes. A BD FACSAria II and a panel including CD45RO, CCR7, CD25, CD127, CD95 and CD27 were used to sort naive, central memory, regulatory and stem cell-like memory CD4+ T cells. Purity was above 98% for every sorted population. PBMCs were isolated immediately by Lymphoprep density gradient centrifugation and stained directly without culture. To minimize batch effects, samples were stained and sorted in pairs, one healthy donor with one patient per experiment. This receptor was taken from a man aged 25 to 40 with type 1 diabetes. The rearrangement joined TRBV5-1 to TRBJ2-2, with 9 bases aligning to TRBD2. Sequences were obtained from naive CD4+ T cells from blood. The cell subset or site label corresponds to: true naive CD4+ T cells. The nucleotide sequence is given as TGCGCCAGCAGCTTGGGGGCTAGCGGGGCCTCGAACACCGGGGAGCTGTTTTTT. Its amino acids are CASSLGASGASNTGELFF.